The clone carrying this TCR beta chain was seen a handful of times. The entry originates in a study of identical twins. With no exceptions, donors were healthy Caucasians. The CDR3 has 14 residues. V lost 1 base, J lost 1 base, and 3 bases lay in between. Germline CDR1 SGHRS, CDR2 YFSETQ. Unique molecular identifiers were present on the cDNA, which also gained a universal primer site by template switching. TCRdb fed the 5' RACE reads into MiXCR, producing one record per CDR3 protein. The sample yields roughly 750,000 distinct CDR3 sequences, roughly 20% seen once. The same data also contributed to another study, on T cells expressing NK-cell markers. In that study: Anti-gamma-delta TCR antibody use in several experiments restricted sorting to alpha-beta TCR T cells. A few of the donors also had these clonotypes leading their CD3+CD56-NKG2C+ fraction.

The TCR sequence derives from a young woman in good health. The V call is TRBV5-1, the J call TRBJ2-6; D is undetermined. What was sequenced was PBMCs. CDR3 sequence: CASSLPSGANVLTF. The CDR3, as DNA: TGCGCCAGCAGCTTGCCATCTGGGGCCAACGTCCTGACTTTC.